Shown below are 15 T cell receptor beta chains from a single sample sequenced in a study of shared clonotypes between healthy human individuals. TCRdb keeps only in-frame clones here, not all; method: immunoSEQ multiplex PCR. The profile shows around 79,000 clones, 60% to 65% of them singletons. Specimen: memory CD8+ T cells sorted from blood. Subset meaning: CD45RO+ cells pooled with CCR7-negative TemRA cells. These receptors were collected from a young man in good health.

This clone was seen once. The CDR3 protein is CASSSRGQGSSETQYF. Written as DNA, the CDR3 is TGTGCCAGCTCATCTCGGGGACAGGGATCATCAGAGACCCAGTACTTC. V and J are TRBV18 and TRBJ2-5, with 9 bases fitting TRBD1. The CDR3 contains 16 residues. Trimming cost V 5 bases and J 4 bases; bases outside gene matches: 11. Per the germline V gene, CDR1 is KGHSH and CDR2 is LQKENI.

This clone was found a few times. The chain combines TRBV27 with TRBJ2-3, with D possibly TRBD2 on 5 matching bases. V gave up 5 bases and J gave up 4 bases, with 10 bases separating them. The CDR3 length is 13 residues. Looked up from germline, CDR1 is MNHEY and CDR2 is SMNVEV (reference sequence). The CDR3 sequence is CASSPRVPDTQYF. The CDR3 region has the DNA TGTGCCAGCAGTCCGCGGGTTCCAGATACGCAGTATTTT.

This chain joins TRBV5-6 and TRBJ1-2; D is uncertain. There are 12 residues in the CDR3. V shed 2 bases and J shed 7 bases, with 9 bases lying between them. Looked up from germline, CDR1 is SGHDT and CDR2 is YYEEEE. The CDR3 DNA reads as TGTGCCAGCAGCTTTTCCACTAGTGGCTACACCTTC. Amino acids: CASSFSTSGYTF.

The chain combines TRBV9 with TRBJ2-1; 10 bases fit TRBD2. The CDR3 runs 16 residues. The ends lost 5 bases at V and 6 bases at J; junction bases unmatched: 11. In germline, CDR1 is SGDLS, CDR2 YYNGEE. CDR3 loop: CASRGRGASGGNEQFF. In DNA form, the CDR3 reads TGTGCCAGCAGAGGTAGAGGGGCTAGCGGGGGCAATGAGCAGTTCTTC. Using reference TRBV9 and TRBJ2-1 for the parts outside the CDR3, the full variable domain is DSGVTQTPKHLITATGQRVTLRCSPRSGDLSVYWYQQSLDQGLQFLIQYYNGEERAKGNILERFSAQQFPDLHSELNLSSLELGDSALYFCASRGRGASGGNEQFFGPGTRLTVL.

Comment on this clone: Different DNA sequences within this sample yield the same CDR3. The chain joins TRBV9 to TRBJ2-7, with D hard to call. Between the trimmed V and J ends, which lost 0 bases and 4 bases, there was a span of 11 bases. The CDR3 loop spans 14 amino acids. CDR1 and CDR2 from the germline V gene are SGDLS and YYNGEE. CDR3 sequence (DNA): TGTGCCAGCAGCGTAGGCGGTCTGGGATACGAGCAGTACTTC. Its translation is CASSVGGLGYEQYF.

This clone has more than one count but fewer than ten. The CDR3, as DNA: TGTGCCAGCAGCTTATCCGGGCCACTCTCCTACGAGCAGTACTTC. Its translation is CASSLSGPLSYEQYF. The V gene is TRBV13, the J gene TRBJ2-7, with no clear D. Germline CDR1 reads PRHDT; CDR2 reads FYEKMQ (reference sequence). V lost 2 bases and J lost 0, with 11 bases in between. The CDR3 extends over 15 amino acids. Full variable domain (remainder filled in from reference TRBV13 and TRBJ2-7): AAGVIQSPRHLIKEKRETATLKCYPIPRHDTVYWYQQGPGQDPQFLISFYEKMQSDKGSIPDRFSAQQFSDYHSELNMSSLELGDSALYFCASSLSGPLSYEQYFGPGTRLTVT.

V is TRBV18 and J is TRBJ2-7; D is perhaps TRBD1 (5 bases). From germline, CDR1 is KGHSH and CDR2 LQKENI. This CDR3 has 11 residues. Trimming stripped 4 bases from V and 7 bases from J, with 8 bases between. The CDR3 loop reads CASSQNREQYF. Here the CDR3 DNA reads TGTGCCAGCTCACAGAACAGGGAGCAGTACTTC.

This clone occurred many times. The chain recombines TRBV27 with TRBJ2-3, with 8 bases identical to TRBD2. CDR1 and CDR2 from the germline V gene are MNHEY and SMNVEV (reference sequence). V lost 3 bases to trimming and J lost 3 bases; unmatched junction nucleotides: 11. The CDR3 has 17 residues. CDR3 loop: CASSLEAGVLGTDTQYF. The CDR3, as DNA: TGTGCCAGCAGTTTGGAAGCGGGAGTATTAGGGACAGATACGCAGTATTTT.

The chain combines TRBV4-3 with TRBJ2-7, with a weak D call TRBD2 (6 bases). The CDR3 runs 16 residues. Germline CDR1 is LGHNA and CDR2 is YSLEER. Deletions cut 4 bases from V and 6 bases from J, with 22 bases between. The CDR3 reads CASSRDFGGGSSEQYF. CDR3 DNA: TGCGCCAGCAGCCGAGACTTCGGGGGAGGCAGTTCCGAGCAGTACTTC.

This chain links TRBV7-9 with TRBJ2-7; 12 nucleotides align to TRBD2. CDR3 length: 14 residues. V lost 4 bases and J lost 6; bases outside the gene matches: 4. CDR1 and CDR2 (germline): SEHNR, FQNEAQ (reference sequence). CDR3 sequence reads: CASSSTSGSGEQYF. The CDR3, as DNA: TGTGCCAGCAGCTCGACTAGCGGGAGTGGCGAGCAGTACTTC.

This clone has a single count. J is TRBJ1-1 and V is TRBV27, with D possibly being TRBD1 (5 bases). V lost 6 bases and J lost 6, with 17 bases in between. CDR1 and CDR2 from the germline V gene are MNHEY and SMNVEV (reference sequence). This CDR3 has 14 residues. CDR3 coding DNA: TGTGCCAGCAGGATTGGGAGGGGAGCCCCTGAAGCTTTCTTT. Encoded protein: CASRIGRGAPEAFF.

The chain combines TRBV7-9 with TRBJ2-1, with 9 bases identical to TRBD2. The CDR3 is made up of 15 amino acids. Germline values: CDR1 SEHNR, CDR2 FQNEAQ (reference sequence). Trimming took 1 base from V and 7 from J; bases not matched to a gene: 5. The CDR3 here is CASSLGAGGPNEQFF. In nucleotides, the CDR3 is TGTGCCAGCAGCTTAGGAGCGGGAGGACCTAATGAGCAGTTCTTC.

The rearrangement links TRBV2 to TRBJ2-1; 7 bases map to TRBD2. The CDR3 has 12 residues. Trimming removed 8 bases from V and 2 bases from J; junction bases left unmatched: 0. Germline V lookup: CDR1 SNHLY, CDR2 FYNNEI. The DNA for the CDR3 is TGTGCCAGCGGGAGGGCCTACAATGAGCAGTTCTTC. Translated, it gives CASGRAYNEQFF. The variable domain in full, completed from reference TRBV2 and TRBJ2-1, reads EPEVTQTPSHQVTQMGQEVILRCVPISNHLYFYWYRQILGQKVEFLVSFYNNEISEKSEIFDDQFSVERPDGSNFTLKIRSTKLEDSAMYFCASGRAYNEQFFGPGTRLTVL.

This rearrangement joins TRBV27 to TRBJ2-7, with a weak D call TRBD1 (6 bases). V shed 6 bases and J shed 1 base, with 13 bases lying between them. Germline V gene sequence: CDR1 MNHEY, CDR2 SMNVEV (reference sequence). CDR3 length: 14 residues. CDR3 sequence: CASRPDRYSYEQYF. The CDR3, as DNA: TGTGCCAGCAGACCAGACAGGTATTCCTACGAGCAGTACTTC.

This chain joins TRBV29-1 and TRBJ1-4, with 11 bases fitting TRBD1. Germline V gene data show CDR1 as SQVTM and CDR2 as ANQGSEA. J lost 6 bases, V lost 6 bases, and 12 bases had no gene match. The CDR3 loop spans 16 amino acids. CDR3 residues: CSVLSRDRGTDEKLFF. CDR3 DNA: TGCAGCGTCCTTTCCCGGGACAGGGGGACGGATGAAAAACTGTTTTTT.